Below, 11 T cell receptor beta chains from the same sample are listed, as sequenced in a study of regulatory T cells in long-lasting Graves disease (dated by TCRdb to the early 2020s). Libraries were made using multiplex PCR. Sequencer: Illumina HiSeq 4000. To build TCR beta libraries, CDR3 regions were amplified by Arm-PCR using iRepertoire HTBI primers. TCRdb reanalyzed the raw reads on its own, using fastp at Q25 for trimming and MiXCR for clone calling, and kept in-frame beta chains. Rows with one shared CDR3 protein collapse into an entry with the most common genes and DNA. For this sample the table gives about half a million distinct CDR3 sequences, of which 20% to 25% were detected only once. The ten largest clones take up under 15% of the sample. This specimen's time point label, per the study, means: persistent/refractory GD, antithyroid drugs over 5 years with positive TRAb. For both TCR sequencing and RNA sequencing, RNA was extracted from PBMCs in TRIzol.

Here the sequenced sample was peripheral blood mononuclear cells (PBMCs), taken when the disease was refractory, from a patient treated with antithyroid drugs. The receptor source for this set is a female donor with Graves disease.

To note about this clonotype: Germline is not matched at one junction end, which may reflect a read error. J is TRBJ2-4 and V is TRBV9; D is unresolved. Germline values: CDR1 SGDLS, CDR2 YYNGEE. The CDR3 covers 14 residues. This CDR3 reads CASGVGGSKNIQYF. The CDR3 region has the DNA TGTGCCAGCGGCGTAGGTGGGTCCAAAAACATTCAGTACTTC.

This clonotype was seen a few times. The DNA for the CDR3 is TGTGCCTGGAGGACCAGGGGGACGAACACTGAAGCTTTCTTT. Its translation is CAWRTRGTNTEAFF. The genes are TRBV30 and TRBJ1-1; 7 bases agree with TRBD1. CDR1 is GTSNPN and CDR2 is SVGIG in the germline V gene (reference sequence). V shed 3 bases and J 1 base; nucleotides not matched to a gene: 5. The CDR3 extends over 14 amino acids.

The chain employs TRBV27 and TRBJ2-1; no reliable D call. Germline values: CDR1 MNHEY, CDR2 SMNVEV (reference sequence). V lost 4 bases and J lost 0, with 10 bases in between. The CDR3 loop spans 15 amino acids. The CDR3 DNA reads TGTGCCAGCAGTTACCGGGCTAGCTCCTACAATGAGCAGTTCTTC. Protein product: CASSYRASSYNEQFF.

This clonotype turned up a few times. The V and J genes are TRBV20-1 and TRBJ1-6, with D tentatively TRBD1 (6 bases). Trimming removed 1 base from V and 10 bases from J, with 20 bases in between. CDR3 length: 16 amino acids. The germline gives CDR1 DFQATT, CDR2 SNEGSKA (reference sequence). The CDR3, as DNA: TGCAGTGCTAGAGCTGGAGGACAAACAGGGAAATCACCCCTCCACTTT. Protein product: CSARAGGQTGKSPLHF.

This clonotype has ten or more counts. CDR3 DNA: TGTGCCAGCAGCTTAAGAGGGATCGACGGGGAGCTGTTTTTT. Its translation is CASSLRGIDGELFF. V and J are TRBV11-2 and TRBJ2-2; weak D call: TRBD2 (5 bases). This CDR3 is built from 14 residues. Germline-derived CDR1 and CDR2 are SGHAT and FQNNGV. V gave up 2 bases and J gave up 7 bases, with 11 bases separating them. Full variable domain (outside the CDR3, taken from reference TRBV11-2 and TRBJ2-2): EAGVAQSPRYKIIEKRQSVAFWCNPISGHATLYWYQQILGQGPKLLIQFQNNGVVDDSQLPKDRFSAERLKGVDSTLKIQPAKLEDSAVYLCASSLRGIDGELFFGEGSRLTVL.

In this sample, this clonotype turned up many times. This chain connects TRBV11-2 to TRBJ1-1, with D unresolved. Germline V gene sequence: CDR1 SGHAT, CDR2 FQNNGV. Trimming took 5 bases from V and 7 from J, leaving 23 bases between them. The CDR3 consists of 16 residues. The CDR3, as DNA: TGTGCCAGCAGCCTTATTACCTACAGCCGTATGAATGAAGCTTTCTTT. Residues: CASSLITYSRMNEAFF.

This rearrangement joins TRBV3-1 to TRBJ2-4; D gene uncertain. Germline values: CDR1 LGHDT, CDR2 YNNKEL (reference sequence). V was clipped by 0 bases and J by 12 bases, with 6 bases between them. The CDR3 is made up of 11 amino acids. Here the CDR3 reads CASSQDATQYF. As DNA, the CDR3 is TGTGCCAGCAGCCAAGATGCTACTCAGTACTTC.

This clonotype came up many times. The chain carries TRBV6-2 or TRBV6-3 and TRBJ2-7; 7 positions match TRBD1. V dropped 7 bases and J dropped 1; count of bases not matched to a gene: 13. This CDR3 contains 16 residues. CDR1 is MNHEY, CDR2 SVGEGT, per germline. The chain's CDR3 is CASTLFIGQESYEQYF. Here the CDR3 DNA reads TGTGCCAGCACTCTGTTTATAGGACAGGAGTCCTACGAGCAGTACTTC.

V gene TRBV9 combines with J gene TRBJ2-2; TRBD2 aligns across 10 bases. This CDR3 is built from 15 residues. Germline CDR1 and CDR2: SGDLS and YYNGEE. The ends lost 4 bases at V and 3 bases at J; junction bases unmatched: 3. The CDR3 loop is CASSPGLADTGELFF. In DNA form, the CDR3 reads TGTGCCAGCAGCCCCGGACTAGCGGACACCGGGGAGCTGTTTTTT.

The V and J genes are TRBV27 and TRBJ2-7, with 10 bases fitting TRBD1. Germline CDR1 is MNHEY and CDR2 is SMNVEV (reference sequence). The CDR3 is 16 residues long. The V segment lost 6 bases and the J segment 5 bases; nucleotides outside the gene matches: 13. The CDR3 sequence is CASSALPGQGNHEQYF. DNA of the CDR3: TGTGCCAGCAGCGCTCTTCCGGGACAGGGGAACCACGAGCAGTACTTC.

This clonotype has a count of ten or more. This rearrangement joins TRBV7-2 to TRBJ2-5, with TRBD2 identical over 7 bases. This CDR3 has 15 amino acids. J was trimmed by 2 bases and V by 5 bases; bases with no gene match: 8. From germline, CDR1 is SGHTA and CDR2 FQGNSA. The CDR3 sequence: CASSIRGAGQETQYF. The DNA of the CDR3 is TGTGCCAGCAGCATCCGTGGAGCGGGGCAAGAGACCCAGTACTTC.